Listed here are 20 T cell receptor beta chains from one sample, sequenced in a study of cytomegalovirus exposure and HLA in healthy donors (dated by TCRdb to 2016 to 2017). The method behind the library was the immunoSEQ multiplex PCR assay. TCRdb carries this immuneACCESS record with in-frame sequences only. Its versions omit some clonotypes, under half of them owing to an unresolved V gene in the studies checked, with the rest unexplained. This sample holds under 250,000 clones; roughly 85% were observed only once. Less than 7% of the sample lies in the top ten. Material for sequencing was PBMCs. These receptors originate from a woman under 30 in good health and CMV-seronegative.

The gene calls are TRBV5-1 and TRBJ2-2; no reliable D call. CDR3 length equals 13 residues. Trimming left V 1 base short and J 3 bases short, with 4 bases between. In germline, CDR1 is SGHRS, CDR2 YFSETQ. This chain's CDR3 is CASSLPDTGELFF. As DNA, the CDR3 is TGCGCCAGCAGCTTGCCCGACACCGGGGAGCTGTTTTTT.

The rearrangement joins TRBV20-1 to TRBJ1-1; D is uncertain. There are 11 residues in the CDR3. Between the trimmed V and J ends, which lost 0 bases and 3 bases, there was a span of 2 bases. Germline CDR1 DFQATT, CDR2 SNEGSKA (reference sequence). CDR3 coding DNA: TGCAGTGCTAGAGATCACACTGAAGCTTTCTTT. This sequence encodes CSARDHTEAFF.

The V and J genes are TRBV19 and TRBJ2-1; 7 nucleotides align to TRBD1. The CDR3 length is 13 residues. Germline lookup yields CDR1 LNHDA and CDR2 SQIVND (reference sequence). The V and J ends lost 10 bases and 4 bases, in that order; junction bases with no gene match: 7. The chain's CDR3 is CATAGTAYNEQFF. DNA for the CDR3: TGTGCCACCGCCGGGACAGCTTACAATGAGCAGTTCTTC. The entire variable domain, with the rest obtained from reference TRBV19 and TRBJ2-1, is as follows: DGGITQSPKYLFRKEGQNVTLSCEQNLNHDAMYWYRQDPGQGLRLIYYSQIVNDFQKGDIAEGYSVSREKKESFPLTVTSAQKNPTAFYLCATAGTAYNEQFFGPGTRLTVL.

The V call is TRBV5-4, the J call TRBJ2-2; the match to TRBD1 covers 7 bases. After removal of 4 bases from V and 3 bases from J, the junction contained 9 bases not matched to a gene. The CDR3 loop spans 16 amino acids. From germline, CDR1 is SGHNT and CDR2 YYREEE (reference sequence). The CDR3 region is CASSQGAGGDTGELFF. The CDR3 bases are TGTGCCAGCAGCCAAGGGGCAGGGGGTGACACCGGGGAGCTGTTTTTT.

This clone appeared a single time. This sequence joins TRBV19 and TRBJ2-1; weak D call: TRBD2 (6 bases). This CDR3 comprises 12 residues. Germline V CDR1 and CDR2: LNHDA, SQIVND (reference sequence). Deletions cut 6 bases from V and 3 bases from J, with 6 bases between. The DNA for the CDR3 is TGTGCCAGTAGCGGGAGCTACAATGAGCAGTTCTTC. This sequence encodes CASSGSYNEQFF.

The rearrangement joins TRBV4-2 to TRBJ2-3; 8 bases line up with TRBD2. Per germline, CDR1 LGHNA and CDR2 YNFKEQ. V lost 0 bases to trimming and J lost 6 bases; unmatched junction nucleotides: 14. This CDR3 spans 18 amino acids. Written as DNA, the CDR3 is TGTGCCAGCAGCCAAGAGGTGGGGATAGCGGGGCCGAGGGATACGCAGTATTTT. Translating gives CASSQEVGIAGPRDTQYF.

The chain is built from TRBV27 and TRBJ1-1; D is unresolved. Germline V CDR1 and CDR2: MNHEY, SMNVEV (reference sequence). V lost 6 bases, J lost 0 bases, and 8 bases lay in between. The CDR3 is 13 residues long. The CDR3 DNA follows: TGTGCCAGCAGGAATGATCTGAACACTGAAGCTTTCTTT. It encodes CASRNDLNTEAFF.

V and J are TRBV6-5 and TRBJ1-4; 7 bases fit TRBD1. The CDR3 extends over 15 amino acids. Germline lookup yields CDR1 MNHEY and CDR2 SVGAGI. V gave up 6 bases and J gave up 7 bases; unmatched junction bases: 11. CDR3 nucleotides: TGTGCCAGCAGGGGCAAGACAGGGAGGATTGAAAAACTGTTTTTT. Encoded protein: CASRGKTGRIEKLFF.

This clone was seen just once. This chain joins TRBV14 and TRBJ2-1, with a weak D call TRBD2 (5 bases). The V gene lost 3 bases and the J gene lost 8 bases, with 5 bases spanning the gap. Germline lookup yields CDR1 SGHDN and CDR2 FVKESK. This CDR3 comprises 11 residues. The CDR3 protein is CASSQRDEQFF. The CDR3 coding sequence is TGTGCCAGCAGCCAGAGGGATGAGCAGTTCTTC.

The gene calls are TRBV30 and TRBJ2-1; a possible D gene is TRBD2 (5 bases). This CDR3 has 13 residues. Germline V gene sequence: CDR1 GTSNPN, CDR2 SVGIG (reference sequence). With 1 base removed from V and 7 bases from J, the gap between germline ends came to 11 bases. CDR3 residues: CAWSAYSGNEQFF. In nucleotides, the CDR3 is TGTGCCTGGAGTGCTTACTCGGGGAATGAGCAGTTCTTC.

The V and J genes are TRBV5-1 and TRBJ2-3; TRBD2 agrees at 8 bases. The CDR3 length is 14 residues. Trimming took 4 bases from V and 4 from J; bases not matched to a gene: 5. CDR1 and CDR2 from the germline V gene are SGHRS and YFSETQ. The CDR3 bases are TGCGCCAGCAGCCTGGGGACTAGAGCAGATACGCAGTATTTT. Translating gives CASSLGTRADTQYF.

The chain's CDR3 is CAWSANMASNTIYF. The CDR3 nucleotides are TGTGCCTGGAGTGCTAACATGGCCAGTAACACCATATATTTT. The chain employs TRBV30 and TRBJ1-3; D is undetermined. CDR3 length: 14 amino acids. The V gene lost 1 base and the J gene lost 7 bases, with 14 bases spanning the gap. The germline V gene encodes CDR1 GTSNPN and CDR2 SVGIG (reference sequence). Supplemented by reference TRBV30 and TRBJ1-3, the full variable domain reads SQTIHQWPATLVQPVGSPLSLECTVEGTSNPNLYWYRQAAGRGLQLLFYSVGIGQISSEVPQNLSASRPQDRQFILSSKKLLLSDSGFYLCAWSANMASNTIYFGEGSWLTVV.

The rearrangement links TRBV25-1 to TRBJ2-4; weak D call: TRBD1 (7 bases). The V end lost 3 bases, the J end lost 7 bases, and 10 bases lay between the germline ends. Germline CDR1 is MGHDK and CDR2 is SYGVNS. CDR3 length: 13 amino acids. The CDR3 sequence: CASSEAGGNIQYF. CDR3 nucleotides: TGTGCCAGCAGTGAGGCAGGGGGGAACATTCAGTACTTC.

The chain links TRBV5-4 to TRBJ1-1; no definite D call. The germline gives CDR1 SGHNT, CDR2 YYREEE (reference sequence). The CDR3 is 11 residues long. Deletions cut 6 bases from V and 2 bases from J, with 5 bases between. DNA of the CDR3: TGTGCCAGCACAGGCAACACTGAAGCTTTCTTT. Residues: CASTGNTEAFF.

This clone was detected a few times. V is TRBV18 and J is TRBJ1-3; D unresolved. Between the trimmed V and J ends, which lost 5 bases and 1 base, there was a span of 9 bases. Germline CDR1 is KGHSH and CDR2 is LQKENI. CDR3 length: 14 residues. CDR3 loop: CASSTRGSGNTIYF. In DNA form, the CDR3 reads TGTGCCAGCTCAACCAGAGGGTCTGGAAACACCATATATTTT.

This clone was recorded a few times. The J gene is TRBJ1-1, the V gene TRBV2; unclear D gene. V was clipped by 8 bases and J by 7 bases, with 11 bases between them. Looked up from germline, CDR1 is SNHLY and CDR2 is FYNNEI. There are 11 residues in the CDR3. The CDR3 protein is CASGRMVEAFF. DNA for the CDR3: TGTGCCAGCGGGAGGATGGTTGAAGCTTTCTTT.

The V gene is TRBV27, the J gene TRBJ1-2; 7 nucleotides align to TRBD1. The trim removed 5 bases at V and 2 bases at J, leaving 8 bases unmatched. The CDR3 covers 15 residues. Looked up from germline, CDR1 is MNHEY and CDR2 is SMNVEV (reference sequence). The CDR3 loop is CASSVRDSPNYGYTF. CDR3 nucleotide sequence: TGTGCCAGCAGTGTCCGGGACAGCCCCAACTATGGCTACACCTTC.

This clone was recorded once. The chain is built from TRBV19 and TRBJ1-1; 9 bases fit TRBD1. CDR3 size: 14 residues. V lost 6 bases to trimming and J lost 4 bases; unmatched junction nucleotides: 6. Germline V gene sequence: CDR1 LNHDA, CDR2 SQIVND (reference sequence). The CDR3 sequence is CASRGQGSSTEAFF. Here the CDR3 DNA reads TGTGCCAGTAGGGGACAGGGAAGCAGCACTGAAGCTTTCTTT.

The V call is TRBV6-6, the J call TRBJ1-5; 8 positions agree with TRBD1. Trimming took 5 bases from V and 3 from J; bases not matched to a gene: 9. The CDR3 covers 16 residues. Germline V gene data show CDR1 as MNHNY and CDR2 as SVGAGI (reference sequence). CDR3: CASSLQGTGPNQPQHF. The CDR3 DNA reads TGTGCCAGCAGTCTGCAAGGGACAGGCCCCAATCAGCCCCAGCATTTT.

The gene calls are TRBV27 and TRBJ2-7, with D maybe TRBD1 (6 bases). The germline gives CDR1 MNHEY, CDR2 SMNVEV (reference sequence). The CDR3 totals 15 residues. V dropped 7 bases and J dropped 0 bases, with 16 bases sitting between them. The CDR3 region has the DNA TGTGCCAGCATTCCCAGCCCGGGACACTCCTACGAGCAGTACTTC. It yields the protein CASIPSPGHSYEQYF.